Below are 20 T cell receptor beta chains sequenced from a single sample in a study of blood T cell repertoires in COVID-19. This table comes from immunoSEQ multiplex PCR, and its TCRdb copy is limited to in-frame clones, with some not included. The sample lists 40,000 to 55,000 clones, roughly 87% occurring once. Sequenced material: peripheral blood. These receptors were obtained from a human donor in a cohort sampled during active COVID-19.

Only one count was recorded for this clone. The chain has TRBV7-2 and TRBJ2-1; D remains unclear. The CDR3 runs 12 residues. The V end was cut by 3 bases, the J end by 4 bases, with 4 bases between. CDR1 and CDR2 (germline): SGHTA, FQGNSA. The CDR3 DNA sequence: TGTGCCAGCAGCTTGAGTTACAATGAGCAGTTCTTC. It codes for CASSLSYNEQFF.

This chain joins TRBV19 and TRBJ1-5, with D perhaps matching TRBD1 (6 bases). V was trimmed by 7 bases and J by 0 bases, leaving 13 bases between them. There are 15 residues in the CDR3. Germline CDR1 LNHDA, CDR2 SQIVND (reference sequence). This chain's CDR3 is CASTPGQNSNQPQHF. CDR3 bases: TGTGCCAGTACCCCAGGACAGAATAGCAATCAGCCCCAGCATTTT. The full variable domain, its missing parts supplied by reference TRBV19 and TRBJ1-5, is DGGITQSPKYLFRKEGQNVTLSCEQNLNHDAMYWYRQDPGQGLRLIYYSQIVNDFQKGDIAEGYSVSREKKESFPLTVTSAQKNPTAFYLCASTPGQNSNQPQHFGDGTRLSIL.

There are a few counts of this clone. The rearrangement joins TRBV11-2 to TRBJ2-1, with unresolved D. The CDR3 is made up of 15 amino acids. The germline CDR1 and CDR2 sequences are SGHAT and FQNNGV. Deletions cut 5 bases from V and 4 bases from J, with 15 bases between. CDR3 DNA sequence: TGTGCCAGCAGCCTGAGACTTCCACTATACAATGAGCAGTTCTTC. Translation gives CASSLRLPLYNEQFF.

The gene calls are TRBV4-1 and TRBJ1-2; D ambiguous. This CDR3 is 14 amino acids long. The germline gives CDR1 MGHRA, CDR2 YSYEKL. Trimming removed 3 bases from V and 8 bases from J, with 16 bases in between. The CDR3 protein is CASSQGREARGYTF. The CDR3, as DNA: TGCGCCAGCAGCCAGGGAAGGGAGGCACGGGGCTACACCTTC.

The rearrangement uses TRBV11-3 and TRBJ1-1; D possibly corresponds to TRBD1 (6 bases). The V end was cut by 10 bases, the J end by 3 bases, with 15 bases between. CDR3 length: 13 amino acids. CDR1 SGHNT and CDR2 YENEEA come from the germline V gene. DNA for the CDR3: TGTGCCATCCGGTGGGGGGGCGACACTGAAGCTTTCTTT. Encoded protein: CAIRWGGDTEAFF.

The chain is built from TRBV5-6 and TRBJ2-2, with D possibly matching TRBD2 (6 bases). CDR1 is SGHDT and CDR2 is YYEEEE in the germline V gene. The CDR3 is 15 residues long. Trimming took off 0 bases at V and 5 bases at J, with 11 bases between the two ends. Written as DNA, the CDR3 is TGTGCCAGCAGCTTGGGGCAGGGAGGAACCGGGGAGCTGTTTTTT. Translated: CASSLGQGGTGELFF. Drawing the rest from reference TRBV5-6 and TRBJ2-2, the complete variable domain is DAGVTQSPTHLIKTRGQQVTLRCSPKSGHDTVSWYQQALGQGPQFIFQYYEEEERQRGNFPDRFSGHQFPNYSSELNVNALLLGDSALYLCASSLGQGGTGELFFGEGSRLTVL.

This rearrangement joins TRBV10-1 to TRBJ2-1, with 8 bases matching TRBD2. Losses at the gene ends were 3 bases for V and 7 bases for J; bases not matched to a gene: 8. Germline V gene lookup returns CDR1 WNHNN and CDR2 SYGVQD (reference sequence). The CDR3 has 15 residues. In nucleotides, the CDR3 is TGCGCCAGCAGTGACCCCGGGAGGGCAGAGAATGAGCAGTTCTTC. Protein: CASSDPGRAENEQFF.

The CDR3 DNA reads TGTGCCAGCAGCTCGGGACTAGCGGGGCCTGACGAGCAGTACTTC. Translation gives CASSSGLAGPDEQYF. The chain joins TRBV5-4 to TRBJ2-7, with 13 bases aligning to TRBD2. The trim removed 3 bases at V and 5 bases at J, leaving 5 bases unmatched. Germline CDR1 reads SGHNT; CDR2 reads YYREEE (reference sequence). CDR3 length equals 15 residues.

DNA of the CDR3: TGCGCCAGCAGCTTGGCTGGGACTAGCGCCTACGAGCAGTACTTC. Its translation: CASSLAGTSAYEQYF. The chain joins TRBV5-1 to TRBJ2-7; 10 positions agree with TRBD2. Germline CDR1 and CDR2: SGHRS and YFSETQ. Trimming took 0 bases from V and 2 from J; bases not matched to a gene: 2. The CDR3 totals 15 residues.

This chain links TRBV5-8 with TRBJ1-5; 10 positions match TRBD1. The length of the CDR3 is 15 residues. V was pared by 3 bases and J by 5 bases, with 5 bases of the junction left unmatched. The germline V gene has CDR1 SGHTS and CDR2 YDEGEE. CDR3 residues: CASSSGTGVDQPQHF. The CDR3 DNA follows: TGTGCCAGCAGCTCCGGGACAGGGGTTGATCAGCCCCAGCATTTT.

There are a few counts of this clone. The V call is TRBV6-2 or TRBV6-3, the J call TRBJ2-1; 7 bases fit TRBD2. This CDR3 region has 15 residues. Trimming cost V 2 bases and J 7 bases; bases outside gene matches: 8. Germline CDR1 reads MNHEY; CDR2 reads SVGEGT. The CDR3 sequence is CASSYEAGEANEQFF. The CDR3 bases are TGTGCCAGCAGTTACGAGGCGGGAGAGGCAAATGAGCAGTTCTTC.

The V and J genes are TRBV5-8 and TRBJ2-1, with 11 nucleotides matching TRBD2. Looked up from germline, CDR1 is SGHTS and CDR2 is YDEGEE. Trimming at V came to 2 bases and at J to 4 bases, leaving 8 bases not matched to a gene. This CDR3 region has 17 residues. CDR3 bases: TGTGCCAGCAGCTTATGGCTAGCGGGAGGCCCTTACAATGAGCAGTTCTTC. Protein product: CASSLWLAGGPYNEQFF.

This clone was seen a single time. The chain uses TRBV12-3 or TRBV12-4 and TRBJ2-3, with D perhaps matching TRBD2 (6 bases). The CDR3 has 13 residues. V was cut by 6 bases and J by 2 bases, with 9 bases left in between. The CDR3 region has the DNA TGTGCCAGCAGGGGGGACTTCACAGATACGCAGTATTTT. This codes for CASRGDFTDTQYF.

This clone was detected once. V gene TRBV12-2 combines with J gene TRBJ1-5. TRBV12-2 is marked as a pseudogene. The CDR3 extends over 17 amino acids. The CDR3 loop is CASRFAREDGSNQPQHF. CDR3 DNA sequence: TGTGCAAGTCGCTTCGCGCGGGAGGATGGTAGCAATCAGCCCCAGCATTTT.

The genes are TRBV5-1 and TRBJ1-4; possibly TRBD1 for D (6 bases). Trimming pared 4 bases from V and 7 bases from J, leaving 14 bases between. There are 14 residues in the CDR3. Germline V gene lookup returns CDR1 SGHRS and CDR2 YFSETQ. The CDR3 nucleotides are TGCGCCAGCAGCACCGGGACAACCCGTGAAAAACTGTTTTTT. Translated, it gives CASSTGTTREKLFF.

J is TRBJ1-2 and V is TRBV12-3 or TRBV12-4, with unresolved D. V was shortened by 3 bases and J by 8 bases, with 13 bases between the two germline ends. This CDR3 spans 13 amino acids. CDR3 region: CASSLGGVEGYTF. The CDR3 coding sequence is TGTGCCAGCAGTTTGGGCGGGGTTGAGGGCTACACCTTC.

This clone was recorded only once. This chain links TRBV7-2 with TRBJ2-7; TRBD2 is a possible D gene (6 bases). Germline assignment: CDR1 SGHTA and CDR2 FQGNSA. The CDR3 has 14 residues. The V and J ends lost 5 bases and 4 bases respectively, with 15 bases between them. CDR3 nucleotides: TGTGCCAGCAGCCCATCGGGAGAACTGTACGAGCAGTACTTC. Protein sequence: CASSPSGELYEQYF.

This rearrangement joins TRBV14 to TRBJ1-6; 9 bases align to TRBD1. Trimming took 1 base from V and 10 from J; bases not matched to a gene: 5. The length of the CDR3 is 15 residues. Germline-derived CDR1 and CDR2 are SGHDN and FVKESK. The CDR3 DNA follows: TGTGCCAGCAGCCAAGGACAGGGGGTCGGATCACCCCTCCACTTT. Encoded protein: CASSQGQGVGSPLHF.

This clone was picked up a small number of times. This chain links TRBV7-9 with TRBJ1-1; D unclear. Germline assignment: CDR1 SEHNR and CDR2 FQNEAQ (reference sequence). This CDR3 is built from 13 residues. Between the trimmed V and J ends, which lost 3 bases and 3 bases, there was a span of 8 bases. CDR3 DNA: TGTGCCAGCAGCTTCGGGAGGGACACTGAAGCTTTCTTT. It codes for CASSFGRDTEAFF.

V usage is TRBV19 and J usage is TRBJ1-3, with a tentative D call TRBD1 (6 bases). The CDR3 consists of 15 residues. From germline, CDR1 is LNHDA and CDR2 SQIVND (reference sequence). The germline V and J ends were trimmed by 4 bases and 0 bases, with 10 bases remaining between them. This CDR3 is CASSTTGSSGNTIYF. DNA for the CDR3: TGTGCCAGTAGTACAACAGGGAGCTCTGGAAACACCATATATTTT.